The 26 T cell receptor beta chains reported below all come from one sample, sequenced in a study of shared clonotypes between healthy human individuals. Produced via immunoSEQ multiplex PCR; TCRdb's table is partial and in-frame only. The sample includes over 2 million clones, around 92% of them seen just once. Sample: naive CD4+ T cells from PBMCs. Subset described: CD45RA+ positively selected. These receptors came from a man younger than 35 in good health. Some clones in this sample may be carry-over from other donors' samples.

The chain carries TRBV19 and TRBJ1-5; tentatively, D is TRBD1 (5 bases). The CDR3 has 15 residues. Per the germline V gene, CDR1 is LNHDA and CDR2 is SQIVND (reference sequence). Trimming shortened V by 6 bases and J by 4 bases, and 16 bases separated the two germline ends. The CDR3 DNA reads TGTGCCAGTAGATCAACAGGAGCGCCTAATCAGCCCCAGCATTTT. Its translation is CASRSTGAPNQPQHF.

The chain employs TRBV2 and TRBJ1-5; D gene uncertain. Germline loops: CDR1 SNHLY, CDR2 FYNNEI. V gave up 8 bases and J gave up 2 bases, with 10 bases separating them. This CDR3 spans 13 amino acids. CDR3 protein: CASRTARNQPQHF. In DNA, the CDR3 is TGTGCCAGCCGGACGGCACGCAATCAGCCCCAGCATTTT.

V gene TRBV5-1 combines with J gene TRBJ2-2, with D unclear. The V and J ends lost 8 bases and 3 bases respectively, with 14 bases between them. Per germline, CDR1 SGHRS and CDR2 YFSETQ. The CDR3 length is 14 residues. The CDR3 loop is CASSVDTHTGELFF. The CDR3 DNA follows: TGCGCCAGTTCGGTCGATACCCACACCGGGGAGCTGTTTTTT.

The chain uses TRBV27 and TRBJ2-7, with 11 positions matching TRBD2. Unmatched junction bases numbered 6, after V lost 8 bases and J lost 3 bases. The CDR3 runs 14 residues. Germline lookup yields CDR1 MNHEY and CDR2 SMNVEV (reference sequence). CDR3 in amino acids: CASGRLAGNYEQYF. CDR3 bases: TGTGCCAGCGGCCGACTAGCGGGAAACTACGAGCAGTACTTC.

The chain uses TRBV2 and TRBJ2-7, with 11 bases that match TRBD2. CDR3 length equals 18 residues. The junction had 15 bases not matched to a gene; V was cut back by 7 bases and J by 1 base. CDR1 and CDR2 from the germline V gene are SNHLY and FYNNEI. The CDR3, as DNA: TGTGCCAGCACTGGGGGGGGTAGAGGGACTAGCGGTTCCTACGAGCAGTACTTC. It yields the protein CASTGGGRGTSGSYEQYF. The full variable domain, with the rest looked up from reference TRBV2 and TRBJ2-7, is EPEVTQTPSHQVTQMGQEVILRCVPISNHLYFYWYRQILGQKVEFLVSFYNNEISEKSEIFDDQFSVERPDGSNFTLKIRSTKLEDSAMYFCASTGGGRGTSGSYEQYFGPGTRLTVT.

The gene calls are TRBV7-8 and TRBJ2-7, with 10 bases fitting TRBD1. The junction had 2 bases not matched to a gene; V was cut back by 3 bases and J by 6 bases. The CDR3 sequence is 13 residues long. The germline CDR1 and CDR2 sequences are SGHVS and FQNEAQ. CDR3 loop: CASSFDRGREQYF. The CDR3 DNA reads as TGTGCCAGCAGCTTCGACAGGGGGCGCGAGCAGTACTTC.

The chain combines TRBV7-2 with TRBJ2-7, with no clear D. The CDR3 sequence is 15 residues long. Germline values: CDR1 SGHTA, CDR2 FQGNSA. Trimming left V 0 bases short and J 2 bases short, with 11 bases between. The CDR3 DNA sequence: TGTGCCAGCAGCTTAGCGCAACCCGTCCCCTACGAGCAGTACTTC. The encoded protein is CASSLAQPVPYEQYF.

DNA for the CDR3: TGTGCCAGCAGTTACTTAGCGGGGCCTAAAACAGATACGCAGTATTTT. Translated: CASSYLAGPKTDTQYF. V gene TRBV6-5 combines with J gene TRBJ2-3; TRBD2 matches at 8 bases. In germline, CDR1 is MNHEY, CDR2 SVGAGI. The CDR3 covers 16 residues. With 1 base clipped from V and 3 bases from J, the junction kept 6 bases outside the gene matches.

In DNA form, the CDR3 reads TGTGCCAGCAGCCACCGGGACGGACTCTATGGCTACACCTTC. Protein sequence: CASSHRDGLYGYTF. This chain connects TRBV7-9 to TRBJ1-2, with D perhaps matching TRBD1 (5 bases). From germline, CDR1 is SEHNR and CDR2 FQNEAQ (reference sequence). Between the trimmed V and J ends, which lost 5 bases and 4 bases, there was a span of 14 bases. This CDR3 region has 14 residues.

The chain uses TRBV5-1 and TRBJ2-1; 9 bases agree with TRBD1. The CDR3 spans 14 residues. The J segment lost 8 bases and the V segment lost 4 bases, leaving 7 bases of the junction unmatched. The germline gives CDR1 SGHRS, CDR2 YFSETQ. CDR3 protein: CASSIGQGRDEQFF. The CDR3 bases are TGCGCCAGCAGCATCGGACAGGGGAGGGATGAGCAGTTCTTC. Looking up the rest from reference TRBV5-1 and TRBJ2-1 gives the full variable domain: KAGVTQTPRYLIKTRGQQVTLSCSPISGHRSVSWYQQTPGQGLQFLFEYFSETQRNKGNFPGRFSGRQFSNSRSEMNVSTLELGDSALYLCASSIGQGRDEQFFGPGTRLTVL.

The rearrangement links TRBV6-1 to TRBJ2-7; D assignment may be TRBD1 or TRBD2 (9 bases each). The germline V gene encodes CDR1 MNHNS and CDR2 SASEGT. The CDR3 covers 18 residues. With 4 bases removed from V and 6 bases from J, the gap between germline ends came to 28 bases. CDR3 sequence reads: CASSAQGAHSGRPIEQYF. The CDR3 coding sequence is TGTGCCAGCAGTGCACAGGGGGCTCACAGCGGGAGGCCCATCGAGCAGTACTTC.

The rearrangement joins TRBV7-9 to TRBJ1-5, with 8 bases lining up with TRBD1. Germline CDR1 SEHNR, CDR2 FQNEAQ (reference sequence). This CDR3 is 14 amino acids long. The trim removed 5 bases at V and 6 bases at J, leaving 6 bases unmatched. The CDR3 sequence is CASSQDRDTQPQHF. The DNA of the CDR3 is TGTGCCAGCAGCCAGGACAGGGACACTCAGCCCCAGCATTTT.

The rearrangement joins TRBV5-1 to TRBJ2-1; D is undetermined. Germline values: CDR1 SGHRS, CDR2 YFSETQ. Between the trimmed V and J ends, which lost 2 bases and 0 bases, there was a span of 9 bases. This CDR3 region has 15 residues. Here the CDR3 reads CASSLGTISYNEQFF. CDR3 sequence (DNA): TGCGCCAGCAGCTTAGGTACCATCTCCTACAATGAGCAGTTCTTC.

The chain's CDR3 is CASSPPTGLNTGELFF. Here the CDR3 DNA reads TGTGCCAGCAGTCCCCCAACAGGGTTGAACACCGGGGAGCTGTTTTTT. The chain employs TRBV7-9 and TRBJ2-2; weak D call: TRBD1 (6 bases). The V gene's germline CDR1 is SEHNR and CDR2 FQNEAQ (reference sequence). The CDR3 sequence is 16 residues long. The V gene lost 6 bases and the J gene lost 1 base, with 15 bases spanning the gap.

The sample holds one count of this clone. The chain carries TRBV11-3 and TRBJ2-1, with no clear D. The germline gives CDR1 SGHNT, CDR2 YENEEA. The CDR3 has 11 residues. V lost 5 bases to trimming and J lost 9 bases, with 8 bases between them. The CDR3 is CASSRKGEQFF. The CDR3 DNA follows: TGTGCCAGCAGCCGCAAAGGTGAGCAGTTCTTC.

The chain carries TRBV5-4 and TRBJ2-5, with D tentatively TRBD1 (5 bases). The CDR3 sequence is 13 residues long. Germline values: CDR1 SGHNT, CDR2 YYREEE (reference sequence). The CDR3 nucleotides read TGTGCATGCAAAGGGAAACAGGAAGAGACCCAGTACTTC. This encodes CACKGKQEETQYF.

The chain uses TRBV10-1 and TRBJ2-3; 7 bases align to TRBD1. The CDR3 consists of 16 residues. V lost 1 base to trimming and J lost 2 bases; unmatched junction nucleotides: 6. Germline-derived CDR1 and CDR2 are WNHNN and SYGVQD (reference sequence). CDR3 DNA: TGCGCCAGCAGTGAGTTAGCAGGGGGACACACAGATACGCAGTATTTT. This gives the protein CASSELAGGHTDTQYF.

CDR3 nucleotides: TGTGCCAGCAGCCCGGGACACCCGAGCTCCTACAATGAGCAGTTCTTC. Its protein product is CASSPGHPSSYNEQFF. This chain joins TRBV7-3 and TRBJ2-1; D is possibly TRBD1 (6 bases). The germline V gene has CDR1 SGHTA and CDR2 FQGTGA. The ends were cut back, 5 bases at V and 0 bases at J, with 14 bases in the middle. The CDR3 runs 16 residues.

Worth noting for this clone: Other DNA sequences in this sample translate to the same CDR3. This chain connects TRBV28 to TRBJ2-5; tentatively, D is TRBD1 (5 bases). The V end was cut by 2 bases, the J end by 2 bases, with 9 bases between. Germline V gene sequence: CDR1 MDHEN, CDR2 SYDVKM. The CDR3 has 14 residues. The CDR3 spells CASSLTGPQETQYF. CDR3 coding DNA: TGTGCCAGCAGTTTAACAGGACCGCAAGAGACCCAGTACTTC.

The chain uses TRBV6-6 and TRBJ2-5; D unclear. Trimming took 2 bases from V and 13 from J, leaving 11 bases between them. This CDR3 contains 11 residues. CDR1 is MNHNY and CDR2 is SVGAGI in the germline V gene (reference sequence). CDR3: CASSYPKDLYF. CDR3 coding DNA: TGTGCCAGCAGTTACCCAAAAGACCTGTACTTC.

This CDR3 reads CASSQGGNTEAFF. Here the CDR3 DNA reads TGCGCCAGCAGCCAAGGGGGGAACACTGAAGCTTTCTTT. The chain links TRBV4-3 to TRBJ1-1; the D is unclear. The germline V and J ends were trimmed by 1 base and 1 base, with 4 bases remaining between them. The CDR3 is made up of 13 amino acids. The V gene's germline CDR1 is LGHNA and CDR2 YSLEER.

The rearrangement joins TRBV18 to TRBJ2-5; 11 bases align to TRBD2. Germline V gene data show CDR1 as KGHSH and CDR2 as LQKENI. CDR3 length: 17 residues. V lost 5 bases to trimming and J lost 0 bases; unmatched junction nucleotides: 8. CDR3 DNA: TGTGCCAGCTCAGCAATGACTAGCGGGACGAACCAAGAGACCCAGTACTTC. Translation gives CASSAMTSGTNQETQYF.

This clone was found a few times. This rearrangement joins TRBV28 to TRBJ2-5, with TRBD2 matching over 14 bases. The CDR3 extends over 16 amino acids. With V trimmed by 8 bases and J by 5 bases, 10 bases remained unmatched. CDR1 MDHEN and CDR2 SYDVKM come from the germline V gene. The CDR3, as DNA: TGTGCCAGCGGGACTAGCGGGAGTAATCTACGGGAGACCCAGTACTTC. This translates into CASGTSGSNLRETQYF. Together with reference TRBV28 and TRBJ2-5, the CDR3 gives the full variable domain: DVKVTQSSRYLVKRTGEKVFLECVQDMDHENMFWYRQDPGLGLRLIYFSYDVKMKEKGDIPEGYSVSREKKERFSLILESASTNQTSMYLCASGTSGSNLRETQYFGPGTRLLVL.

The chain's CDR3 is CASRAPGTTNTGELFF. The DNA of the CDR3 is TGTGCCAGCAGGGCTCCCGGGACAACGAACACCGGGGAGCTGTTTTTT. The V and J genes are TRBV2 and TRBJ2-2, with D possibly TRBD1 on 6 matching bases. Germline CDR1 is SNHLY and CDR2 is FYNNEI. V lost 6 bases and J lost 0, with 14 bases in between. The CDR3 has 16 residues.

This clone was recorded only once. The rearrangement uses TRBV30 and TRBJ2-1; 11 bases map to TRBD2. The germline V gene has CDR1 GTSNPN and CDR2 SVGIG (reference sequence). CDR3 size: 17 residues. The V and J ends lost 7 bases and 0 bases, in that order; junction bases with no gene match: 11. The CDR3 DNA is TGTGCCTCCCAGCCGGGACTAGCGGATAGCTCCTACAATGAGCAGTTCTTC. Encoded protein: CASQPGLADSSYNEQFF. The whole variable domain, remainder taken from reference TRBV30 and TRBJ2-1, is SQTIHQWPATLVQPVGSPLSLECTVEGTSNPNLYWYRQAAGRGLQLLFYSVGIGQISSEVPQNLSASRPQDRQFILSSKKLLLSDSGFYLCASQPGLADSSYNEQFFGPGTRLTVL.

The chain joins TRBV9 to TRBJ2-2; TRBD2 matches 7 bases. The germline CDR1 and CDR2 sequences are SGDLS and YYNGEE. J was trimmed by 6 bases and V by 5 bases; bases with no gene match: 13. The CDR3 consists of 16 residues. CDR3 sequence reads: CASSHAQTSRAGELFF. In DNA, the CDR3 is TGTGCCAGCAGTCATGCACAGACTAGCCGGGCCGGGGAGCTGTTTTTT.